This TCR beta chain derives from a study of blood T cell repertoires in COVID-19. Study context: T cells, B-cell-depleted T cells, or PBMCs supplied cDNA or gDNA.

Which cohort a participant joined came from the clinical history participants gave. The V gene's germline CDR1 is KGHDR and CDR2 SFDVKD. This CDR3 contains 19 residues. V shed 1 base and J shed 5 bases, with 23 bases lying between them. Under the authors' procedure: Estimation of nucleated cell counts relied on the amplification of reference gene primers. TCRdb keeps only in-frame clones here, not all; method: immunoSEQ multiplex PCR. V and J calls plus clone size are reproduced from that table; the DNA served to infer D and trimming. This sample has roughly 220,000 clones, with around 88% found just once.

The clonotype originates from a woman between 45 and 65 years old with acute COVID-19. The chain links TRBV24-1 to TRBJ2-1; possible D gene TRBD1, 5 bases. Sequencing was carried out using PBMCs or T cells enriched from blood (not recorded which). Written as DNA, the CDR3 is TGTGCCACCAGTGATTTCTGGGGCCACCGATATGGACCCAACAATGAGCAGTTCTTC. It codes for CATSDFWGHRYGPNNEQFF.